Detailed here is one TCR beta chain. The sample belongs to a study of blood T cell repertoires in COVID-19. The wider study: Acute and convalescent COVID-19 specimens originated in the United States, Italy and Spain. T cells, B-cell-depleted T cells, or PBMCs provided the cDNA or gDNA that served as material.

Original handling: Quantification of nucleated cells was approximated via reference gene primer amplification. The protocol was immunoSEQ multiplex PCR, while the TCRdb copy is restricted to in-frame clones and leaves out a portion. For V, J and clone size, that table is used; D and trimming come from the DNA. The sample yields roughly 100,000 clones, about 72% seen once. The CDR3 extends over 17 amino acids. The source is a man in his 60s with active or convalescent COVID-19. V gene TRBV12-2 combines with J gene TRBJ2-3; TRBD2 was called by the table and not checked on the DNA. TRBV12-2 is termed a pseudogene. Material: peripheral blood. CDR3 in amino acids: CASRLGVSGRVQDTQYF. The CDR3 bases are TGTGCAAGTCGCTTAGGGGTTAGCGGGAGGGTCCAGGATACGCAGTATTTT.